These T cell receptor beta chains were read from a single sample in a study of OX40 agonist ivuxolimab in advanced cancers. Method: immunoSEQ multiplex PCR; TCRdb's copy keeps in-frame clones and lacks some. The sample shows 50,000 to 75,000 clones, 80% to 90% of them seen only once. The starting material was CD4+ or CD8+ T cells sorted from blood, obtained in a trial of the OX40 agonist ivuxolimab. The receptors shown here come from an adult with an advanced solid tumor such as melanoma, head and neck, liver or kidney cancer. Each CDR3 is given with its conserved first and last residue. D genes are given only for firm matches. For some rows the clone size is stated as once, few or many, or as a class when expanded; others skip it.

abundance: .; d_gene: .; v_gene: TRBV27; len: 15; j_gene: TRBJ2-5; CDR3nt: TGTGCCAGCAGTTTAGCCCAACGTCATGGGGAGACCCAGTACTTC; CDR3aa: CASSLAQRHGETQYF
abundance: .; d_gene: TRBD2; v_gene: TRBV5-1; len: 19; j_gene: TRBJ2-1; CDR3nt: TGCGCCAGCAGCTTGACTAGCGGAACACGGTGGAGCTCCTACAATGAGCAGTTCTTC; CDR3aa: CASSLTSGTRWSSYNEQFF
abundance: .; d_gene: .; v_gene: TRBV20-1; len: 10; j_gene: TRBJ2-3; CDR3nt: TGCAGTGCTAGACTGGTAGAGCAGTATTTT; CDR3aa: CSARLVEQYF
abundance: few; d_gene: .; v_gene: TRBV19; len: 12; j_gene: TRBJ1-2; CDR3nt: TGTGCCAGCATGGAAGCTAACTATGGCTACACCTTC; CDR3aa: CASMEANYGYTF
abundance: .; d_gene: TRBD1; v_gene: TRBV27; len: 15; j_gene: TRBJ1-5; CDR3nt: TGTGCCAGCAGTTTTAACAGGGGGCTGGGTCAGCCCCAGCATTTT; CDR3aa: CASSFNRGLGQPQHF
abundance: .; d_gene: .; v_gene: TRBV4-1; len: 14; j_gene: TRBJ1-1; CDR3nt: TGCGCCAGCAGACGAGGGGAATTGGACACTGAAGCTTTCTTT; CDR3aa: CASRRGELDTEAFF
abundance: .; d_gene: .; v_gene: TRBV9; len: 14; j_gene: TRBJ2-5; CDR3nt: TGTGCCAGCAGCGCCGGGACGGTCCAAGAGACCCAGTACTTC; CDR3aa: CASSAGTVQETQYF
abundance: .; d_gene: .; v_gene: TRBV5-1; len: 12; j_gene: TRBJ2-5; CDR3nt: TGCGCCAGCAGCTTGTCAGGGGAGACCCAGTACTTC; CDR3aa: CASSLSGETQYF
abundance: .; d_gene: TRBD1; v_gene: TRBV19; len: 14; j_gene: TRBJ1-2; CDR3nt: TGTGCCAGTAGACGACAGGGAGCTAACTATGGCTACACCTTC; CDR3aa: CASRRQGANYGYTF
abundance: .; d_gene: TRBD1; v_gene: TRBV6-1; len: 14; j_gene: TRBJ2-3; CDR3nt: TGTGCCAGCAATCCAGGGGGAGGCACAGATACGCAGTATTTT; CDR3aa: CASNPGGGTDTQYF
abundance: .; d_gene: TRBD1; v_gene: TRBV18; len: 15; j_gene: TRBJ1-2; CDR3nt: TGTGCCAGCTCCCCACAGGGGGCCGGGCTTTATGGCTACACCTTC; CDR3aa: CASSPQGAGLYGYTF
abundance: .; d_gene: .; v_gene: TRBV20-1; len: 11; j_gene: TRBJ1-5; CDR3nt: TGCAGTGCTAGGGATACAGGGCCCCAGCATTTT; CDR3aa: CSARDTGPQHF
abundance: .; d_gene: .; v_gene: TRBV2; len: 15; j_gene: TRBJ2-6; CDR3nt: TGTGCCAGCAGTGAAGAAGGGGCTGGGACCAACGTCCTGACTTTC; CDR3aa: CASSEEGAGTNVLTF
abundance: few; d_gene: .; v_gene: TRBV27; len: 14; j_gene: TRBJ1-6; CDR3nt: TGTGCCAGCAGTTCCAGGGGCAAGGATTCACCCCTCCACTTT; CDR3aa: CASSSRGKDSPLHF
abundance: .; d_gene: .; v_gene: TRBV6-1; len: 13; j_gene: TRBJ1-6; CDR3nt: TGTGCCAGCAGTGTGATTGAGGCTGCACCCCTCCACTTT; CDR3aa: CASSVIEAAPLHF
abundance: once; d_gene: .; v_gene: TRBV29-1; len: 12; j_gene: TRBJ1-1; CDR3nt: TGCAGCGTATTACAGGTGAACACTGAAGCTTTCTTT; CDR3aa: CSVLQVNTEAFF
abundance: .; d_gene: TRBD1; v_gene: TRBV7-9; len: 13; j_gene: TRBJ2-5; CDR3nt: TGTGCCAGCAGCTTAGGGACAGGGGGTTTTCCGTACTTC; CDR3aa: CASSLGTGGFPYF
abundance: .; d_gene: .; v_gene: TRBV4-3; len: 21; j_gene: TRBJ1-6; CDR3nt: TGCGCCAGCAGCCAAGGGAGGGGGGGCAGGGCTTCAAGCTCCTATAATTCACCCCTCCACTTT; CDR3aa: CASSQGRGGRASSSYNSPLHF
abundance: .; d_gene: TRBD1; v_gene: TRBV5-1; len: 15; j_gene: TRBJ2-7; CDR3nt: TGCGCCAGCAGCTTGGTGGGACAGGGACCCTACGAGCAGTACTTC; CDR3aa: CASSLVGQGPYEQYF
abundance: .; d_gene: .; v_gene: TRBV18; len: 14; j_gene: TRBJ1-1; CDR3nt: TGTGCCAGCTCACCCCTATTGGGTGATACTGAAGCTTTCTTT; CDR3aa: CASSPLLGDTEAFF
abundance: .; d_gene: .; v_gene: TRBV2; len: 13; j_gene: TRBJ1-4; CDR3nt: TGTGCCAGCAGTCCCCGAAGAGAGGAGAAACTGTTTTTT; CDR3aa: CASSPRREEKLFF
abundance: .; d_gene: TRBD1; v_gene: TRBV5-6; len: 16; j_gene: TRBJ2-7; CDR3nt: TGTGCCAGCAGCTTCGGACCGGGACAGGGGGCCTACGAGCAGTACTTC; CDR3aa: CASSFGPGQGAYEQYF
abundance: once; d_gene: TRBD1; v_gene: TRBV5-8; len: 15; j_gene: TRBJ2-3; CDR3nt: TGTGCCAGCAGCTTCTGGACAGGGGGCACAGATACGCAGTATTTT; CDR3aa: CASSFWTGGTDTQYF
abundance: .; d_gene: .; v_gene: TRBV4-1; len: 18; j_gene: TRBJ1-5; CDR3nt: TGCGCCAGCAGCCAAGAAGGGGCAGGTGGGGGTAGCAATCAGCCCCAGCATTTT; CDR3aa: CASSQEGAGGGSNQPQHF
abundance: .; d_gene: TRBD1; v_gene: TRBV6-1; len: 17; j_gene: TRBJ1-5; CDR3nt: TGTGCCAGCAGTGATAGGGACAGTTCGAGTTCCAATCAGCCCCAGCATTTT; CDR3aa: CASSDRDSSSSNQPQHF
abundance: few; d_gene: .; v_gene: TRBV9; len: 13; j_gene: TRBJ1-2; CDR3nt: TGTGCCAGCAGCGTCGGGACAATCGACGGCTACACCTTC; CDR3aa: CASSVGTIDGYTF
abundance: .; d_gene: TRBD2; v_gene: TRBV5-4; len: 16; j_gene: TRBJ2-7; CDR3nt: TGTGCCAGCAGCCCAGGGACTAGCGGGGGGGCCTACGAGCAGTACTTC; CDR3aa: CASSPGTSGGAYEQYF
abundance: .; d_gene: TRBD1; v_gene: TRBV6-1; len: 15; j_gene: TRBJ1-6; CDR3nt: TGTGCCAGCAGTGGGGCAGGGCTACAGGGGACACCCCTCCACTTT; CDR3aa: CASSGAGLQGTPLHF
abundance: .; d_gene: .; v_gene: TRBV7-4; len: 15; j_gene: TRBJ2-7; CDR3nt: TGTGCCAGCAGCTCCATAGCAGGTCCTCTGGGCGAGCAGTACTTC; CDR3aa: CASSSIAGPLGEQYF
abundance: .; d_gene: TRBD1; v_gene: TRBV30; len: 16; j_gene: TRBJ1-1; CDR3nt: TGTGCCTGGGAGCCGGGACAGGGACCCATGAACACTGAAGCTTTCTTT; CDR3aa: CAWEPGQGPMNTEAFF
abundance: .; d_gene: .; v_gene: TRBV4-3; len: 15; j_gene: TRBJ2-2; CDR3nt: TGCGCCAGCAGCCGAGGCAGGGAGGCTACCGGGGAGCTGTTTTTT; CDR3aa: CASSRGREATGELFF
abundance: .; d_gene: TRBD1; v_gene: TRBV7-9; len: 17; j_gene: TRBJ2-5; CDR3nt: TGTGCCAGCAGCCAACTCTGGCCGGGACAGTACTTTGAGACCCAGTACTTC; CDR3aa: CASSQLWPGQYFETQYF
abundance: once; d_gene: .; v_gene: TRBV28; len: 15; j_gene: TRBJ1-4; CDR3nt: TGTGCCAGCAGCCCTCTGTCCGTTTTGAATGAAAAACTGTTTTTT; CDR3aa: CASSPLSVLNEKLFF
abundance: .; d_gene: TRBD1; v_gene: TRBV5-1; len: 15; j_gene: TRBJ2-6; CDR3nt: TGCGCCAGCGCTCAACAGGGGCCTGGGGCCAACGTCCTGACTTTC; CDR3aa: CASAQQGPGANVLTF
abundance: .; d_gene: .; v_gene: TRBV2; len: 13; j_gene: TRBJ1-2; CDR3nt: TGTGCCAGCGGGACGGGGGCTTTTAATGGCTACACCTTC; CDR3aa: CASGTGAFNGYTF
abundance: .; d_gene: TRBD1; v_gene: TRBV28; len: 16; j_gene: TRBJ1-5; CDR3nt: TGTGCCAGCAGTCACCGGGACAGGGGGGGGAATCAGCCCCAGCATTTT; CDR3aa: CASSHRDRGGNQPQHF
abundance: .; d_gene: TRBD2; v_gene: TRBV11-2; len: 19; j_gene: TRBJ2-2; CDR3nt: TGTGCCAGCAGCTTATTGGTGGGGACTAGCGGCGCGAACACCGGGGAGCTGTTTTTT; CDR3aa: CASSLLVGTSGANTGELFF
abundance: .; d_gene: .; v_gene: TRBV7-2; len: 15; j_gene: TRBJ1-1; CDR3nt: TGTGCCAGCAGCCCCTTAGGAGGGGCAAACACTGAAGCTTTCTTT; CDR3aa: CASSPLGGANTEAFF
abundance: .; d_gene: TRBD1; v_gene: TRBV7-8; len: 17; j_gene: TRBJ2-7; CDR3nt: TGTGCCAGCAGCTTAGCTTCGTGGACAGGCTACTCCTACGAGCAGTACTTC; CDR3aa: CASSLASWTGYSYEQYF
abundance: .; d_gene: TRBD2; v_gene: TRBV7-9; len: 14; j_gene: TRBJ2-7; CDR3nt: TGTGCCAGCAGCTCCGCTAGCGGGGCGTACGAGCAGTACTTC; CDR3aa: CASSSASGAYEQYF
abundance: .; d_gene: .; v_gene: TRBV19; len: 14; j_gene: TRBJ1-5; CDR3nt: TGTGCCAGTAGTCCGGGGTTAAGCAATCAGCCCCAGCATTTT; CDR3aa: CASSPGLSNQPQHF
abundance: .; d_gene: .; v_gene: TRBV4-3; len: 15; j_gene: TRBJ2-6; CDR3nt: TGCGCCAGCAGCCCCCACACCTCTGGGGCCAACGTCCTGACTTTC; CDR3aa: CASSPHTSGANVLTF
abundance: .; d_gene: TRBD2; v_gene: TRBV7-9; len: 15; j_gene: TRBJ2-1; CDR3nt: TGTGCCAGCAGCTCCCCTAGCGGAGCCTACAATGAGCAGTTCTTC; CDR3aa: CASSSPSGAYNEQFF
abundance: .; d_gene: .; v_gene: TRBV27; len: 16; j_gene: TRBJ2-1; CDR3nt: TGTGCCAGCAGTTTAATAACGCCGAGCTCCTACAATGAGCAGTTCTTC; CDR3aa: CASSLITPSSYNEQFF
abundance: .; d_gene: TRBD2; v_gene: TRBV11-2; len: 17; j_gene: TRBJ2-5; CDR3nt: TGTGCCAGCAGCTCATCCCCGGGACTAGCGTTTCAAGAGACCCAGTACTTC; CDR3aa: CASSSSPGLAFQETQYF
abundance: .; d_gene: .; v_gene: TRBV18; len: 12; j_gene: TRBJ2-1; CDR3nt: TGTGCCAGCTCACCACAGGCGGTTGAGCAGTTCTTC; CDR3aa: CASSPQAVEQFF
abundance: .; d_gene: .; v_gene: TRBV29-1; len: 12; j_gene: TRBJ2-5; CDR3nt: TGCAGCGTTGATGCCCACCAAGAGACCCAGTACTTC; CDR3aa: CSVDAHQETQYF
abundance: .; d_gene: .; v_gene: TRBV5-1; len: 14; j_gene: TRBJ2-3; CDR3nt: TGCGCCAGCAGCTTGGGGGGGCGGGCAGATACGCAGTATTTT; CDR3aa: CASSLGGRADTQYF
abundance: .; d_gene: TRBD1; v_gene: TRBV7-8; len: 16; j_gene: TRBJ2-3; CDR3nt: TGTGCCAGCACTCCAAGGATGGGACAGCGCACAGATACGCAGTATTTT; CDR3aa: CASTPRMGQRTDTQYF
abundance: .; d_gene: .; v_gene: TRBV4-2; len: 16; j_gene: TRBJ1-3; CDR3nt: TGTGCCAGCAGCCAAGCACCCCCCGGGCCTCGAAACACCATATATTTT; CDR3aa: CASSQAPPGPRNTIYF
abundance: .; d_gene: .; v_gene: TRBV27; len: 16; j_gene: TRBJ2-4; CDR3nt: TGTGCCAGCAGTTCGGCTAGCGGGACAGGCAAAAACATTCAGTACTTC; CDR3aa: CASSSASGTGKNIQYF
abundance: .; d_gene: .; v_gene: TRBV2; len: 15; j_gene: TRBJ1-1; CDR3nt: TGTGCCAGCAGCCGGGACATCAGGATAAACACTGAAGCTTTCTTT; CDR3aa: CASSRDIRINTEAFF
abundance: .; d_gene: TRBD1; v_gene: TRBV7-2; len: 15; j_gene: TRBJ1-2; CDR3nt: TGTGCCAGCAGCACCACCGGGACAGGCCCCTTTCCCTACACCTTC; CDR3aa: CASSTTGTGPFPYTF